The TCR beta chain described here comes from a study of identical twins. Germline V CDR1 and CDR2: SGHTA, FQGNSA. V was clipped by 5 bases and J by 3 bases; unmatched bases: 9. The CDR3 has 16 amino acids. Points on this clonotype: What it binds is not known.

Points from the study as a whole: In beta out-of-frame sequences, the excess sharing between twins was weaker. Monozygotic twin pairs showed more out-of-frame TCR alpha sharing than models estimated. Conclusions leaned on cross-sectional statistical analysis and did not track the same donors over time.

MiXCR, applied by TCRdb to the 5' RACE reads, yields one record per CDR3 protein. Here the sample spans 450,000 to 650,000 distinct CDR3 sequences, more than 9% being singletons. The data were also submitted as part of a second study, on yellow fever vaccine responses in identical twins.

This sequence was found in a woman younger than 35 in good health. This chain connects TRBV7-2 to TRBJ2-7, with TRBD2 matching over 11 bases. The sequenced material came from PBMCs. The CDR3 bases are TGTGCCAGCAGCGCCCGACTAGCGGGGAGATACTACGAGCAGTACTTC. Its protein is CASSARLAGRYYEQYF.